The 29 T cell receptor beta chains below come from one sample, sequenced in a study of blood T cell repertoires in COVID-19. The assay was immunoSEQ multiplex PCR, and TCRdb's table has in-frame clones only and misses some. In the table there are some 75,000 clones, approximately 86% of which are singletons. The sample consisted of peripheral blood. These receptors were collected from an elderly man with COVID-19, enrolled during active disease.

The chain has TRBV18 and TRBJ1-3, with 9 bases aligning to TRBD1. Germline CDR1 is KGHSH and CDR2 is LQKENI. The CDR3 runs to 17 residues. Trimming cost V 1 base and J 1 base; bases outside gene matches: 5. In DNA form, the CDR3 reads TGTGCCAGCTCACCACTTCGACAGGGGGTTTCTGGAAACACCATATATTTT. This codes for CASSPLRQGVSGNTIYF.

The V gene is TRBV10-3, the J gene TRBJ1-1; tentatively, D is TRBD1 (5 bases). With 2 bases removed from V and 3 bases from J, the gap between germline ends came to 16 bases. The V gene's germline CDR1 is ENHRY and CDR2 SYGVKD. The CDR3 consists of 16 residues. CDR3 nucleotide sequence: TGTGCCATCAGTGAGAACGGGGGTGGTGGGGACACTGAAGCTTTCTTT. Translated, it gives CAISENGGGGDTEAFF.

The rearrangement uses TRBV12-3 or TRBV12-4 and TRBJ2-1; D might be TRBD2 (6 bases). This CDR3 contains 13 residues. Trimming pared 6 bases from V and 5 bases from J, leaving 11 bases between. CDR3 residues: CASSRGTHNEQFF. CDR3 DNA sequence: TGTGCCAGCAGCCGCGGGACGCACAATGAGCAGTTCTTC.

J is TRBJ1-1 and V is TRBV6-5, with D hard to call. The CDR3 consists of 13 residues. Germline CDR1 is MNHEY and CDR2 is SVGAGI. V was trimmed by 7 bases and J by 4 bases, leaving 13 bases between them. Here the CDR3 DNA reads TGTGCCAGCATGACGGGGATTAGCACTGAAGCTTTCTTT. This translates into CASMTGISTEAFF.

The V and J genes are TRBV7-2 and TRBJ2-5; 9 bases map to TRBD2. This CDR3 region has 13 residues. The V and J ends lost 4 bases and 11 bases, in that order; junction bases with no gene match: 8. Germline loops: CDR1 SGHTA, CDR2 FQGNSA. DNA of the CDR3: TGTGCCAGCAGCTCCGGGACTAGCTACCGGCAGTACTTC. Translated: CASSSGTSYRQYF.

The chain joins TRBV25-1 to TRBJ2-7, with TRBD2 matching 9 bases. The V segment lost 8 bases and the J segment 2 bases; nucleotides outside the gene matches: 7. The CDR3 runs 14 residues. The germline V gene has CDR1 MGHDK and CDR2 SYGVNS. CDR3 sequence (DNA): TGTGCCAGCGTTCCTCTAGCGGGGACCTACGAGCAGTACTTC. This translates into CASVPLAGTYEQYF.

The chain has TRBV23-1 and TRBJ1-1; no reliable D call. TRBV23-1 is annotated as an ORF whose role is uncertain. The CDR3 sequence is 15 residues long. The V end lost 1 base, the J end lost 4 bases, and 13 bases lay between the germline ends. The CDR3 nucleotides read TGCGCCAGCAGTCAATTAATTAGAGGGATCACTGAAGCTTTCTTT. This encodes CASSQLIRGITEAFF.

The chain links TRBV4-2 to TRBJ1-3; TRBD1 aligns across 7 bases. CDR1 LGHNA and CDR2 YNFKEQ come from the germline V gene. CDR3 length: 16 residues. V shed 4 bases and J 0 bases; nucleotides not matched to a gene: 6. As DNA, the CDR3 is TGTGCCAGCAGCCTTGAGGGACAGATCTCTGGAAACACCATATATTTT. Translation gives CASSLEGQISGNTIYF.

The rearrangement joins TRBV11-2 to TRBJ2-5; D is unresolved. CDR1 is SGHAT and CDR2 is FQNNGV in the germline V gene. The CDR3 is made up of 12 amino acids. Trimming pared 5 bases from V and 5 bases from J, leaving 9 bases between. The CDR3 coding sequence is TGTGCCAGCAGCGCCTCCGCGGAGACCCAGTACTTC. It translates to CASSASAETQYF. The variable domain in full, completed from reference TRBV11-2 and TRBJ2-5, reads EAGVAQSPRYKIIEKRQSVAFWCNPISGHATLYWYQQILGQGPKLLIQFQNNGVVDDSQLPKDRFSAERLKGVDSTLKIQPAKLEDSAVYLCASSASAETQYFGPGTRLLVL.

The CDR3 is CASSSRERETQYF. CDR3 sequence (DNA): TGTGCCAGCAGCTCTCGGGAGCGCGAGACCCAGTACTTC. The chain recombines TRBV6-1 with TRBJ2-5, with a tentative D call TRBD2 (6 bases). Trimming shortened V by 6 bases and J by 5 bases, and 13 bases separated the two germline ends. The CDR3 is 13 residues long. Germline V CDR1 and CDR2: MNHNS, SASEGT.

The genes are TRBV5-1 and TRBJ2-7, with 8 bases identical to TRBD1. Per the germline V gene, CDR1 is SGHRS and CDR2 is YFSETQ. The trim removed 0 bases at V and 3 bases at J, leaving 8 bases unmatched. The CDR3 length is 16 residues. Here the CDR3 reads CASSLVGGGTGYEQYF. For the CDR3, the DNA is TGCGCCAGCAGCTTGGTAGGAGGAGGGACAGGCTACGAGCAGTACTTC.

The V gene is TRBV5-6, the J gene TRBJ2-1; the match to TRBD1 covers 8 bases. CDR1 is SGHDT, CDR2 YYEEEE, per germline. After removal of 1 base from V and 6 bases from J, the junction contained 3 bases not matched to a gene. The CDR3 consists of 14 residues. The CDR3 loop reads CASSLRTGINEQFF. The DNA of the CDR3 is TGTGCCAGCAGCTTGAGGACAGGGATCAATGAGCAGTTCTTC.

The CDR3 nucleotides are TGTGCCAGCAGCGTTGACTCCACTTATGGAAACACCATATATTTT. Amino acid sequence: CASSVDSTYGNTIYF. The rearrangement joins TRBV9 to TRBJ1-3, with no clear D. The germline V gene encodes CDR1 SGDLS and CDR2 YYNGEE. CDR3 length equals 15 residues. The V end lost 2 bases, the J end lost 3 bases, and 12 bases lay between the germline ends.

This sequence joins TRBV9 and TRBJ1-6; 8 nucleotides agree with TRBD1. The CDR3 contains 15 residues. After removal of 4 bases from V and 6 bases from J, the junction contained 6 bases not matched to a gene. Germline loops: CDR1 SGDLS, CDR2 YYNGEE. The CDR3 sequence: CASSWTGHGNSPLHF. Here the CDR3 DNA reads TGTGCCAGCAGCTGGACAGGGCATGGTAATTCACCCCTCCACTTT.

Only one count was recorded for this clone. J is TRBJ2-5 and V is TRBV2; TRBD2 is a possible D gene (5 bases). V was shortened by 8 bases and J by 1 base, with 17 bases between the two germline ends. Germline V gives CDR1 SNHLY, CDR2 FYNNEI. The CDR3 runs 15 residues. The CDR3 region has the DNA TGTGCCAGCGGCCTCCTGGGAGAGGCCCAAGAGACCCAGTACTTC. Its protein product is CASGLLGEAQETQYF. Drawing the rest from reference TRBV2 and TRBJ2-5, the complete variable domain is EPEVTQTPSHQVTQMGQEVILRCVPISNHLYFYWYRQILGQKVEFLVSFYNNEISEKSEIFDDQFSVERPDGSNFTLKIRSTKLEDSAMYFCASGLLGEAQETQYFGPGTRLLVL.

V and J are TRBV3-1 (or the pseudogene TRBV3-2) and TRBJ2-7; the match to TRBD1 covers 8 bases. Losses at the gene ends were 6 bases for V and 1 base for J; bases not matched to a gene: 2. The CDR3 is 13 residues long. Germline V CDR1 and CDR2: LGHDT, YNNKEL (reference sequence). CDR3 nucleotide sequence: TGTGCCAGCAGGGGACAGGTTTCCTACGAGCAGTACTTC. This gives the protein CASRGQVSYEQYF.

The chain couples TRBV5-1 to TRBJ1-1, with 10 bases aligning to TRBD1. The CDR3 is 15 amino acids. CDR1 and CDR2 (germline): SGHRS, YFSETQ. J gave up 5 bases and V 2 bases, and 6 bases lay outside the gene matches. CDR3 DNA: TGCGCCAGCAGCTTTTCCGGGACAGGGGTAACTGAAGCTTTCTTT. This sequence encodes CASSFSGTGVTEAFF.

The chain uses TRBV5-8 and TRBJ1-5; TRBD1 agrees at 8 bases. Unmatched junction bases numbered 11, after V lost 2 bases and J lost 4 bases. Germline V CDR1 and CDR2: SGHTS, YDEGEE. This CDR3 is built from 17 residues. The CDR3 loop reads CASSFRRGLSGNQPQHF. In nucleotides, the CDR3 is TGTGCCAGCAGCTTCCGCAGGGGGCTCTCGGGGAATCAGCCCCAGCATTTT.

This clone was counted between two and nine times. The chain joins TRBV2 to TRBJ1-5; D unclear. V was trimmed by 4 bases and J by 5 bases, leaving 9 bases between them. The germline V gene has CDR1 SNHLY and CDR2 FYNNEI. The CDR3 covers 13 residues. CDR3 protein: CASSGLPDQPQHF. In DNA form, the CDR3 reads TGTGCCAGCAGTGGTCTGCCAGATCAGCCCCAGCATTTT. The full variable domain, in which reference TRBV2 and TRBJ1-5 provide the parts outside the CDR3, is EPEVTQTPSHQVTQMGQEVILRCVPISNHLYFYWYRQILGQKVEFLVSFYNNEISEKSEIFDDQFSVERPDGSNFTLKIRSTKLEDSAMYFCASSGLPDQPQHFGDGTRLSIL.

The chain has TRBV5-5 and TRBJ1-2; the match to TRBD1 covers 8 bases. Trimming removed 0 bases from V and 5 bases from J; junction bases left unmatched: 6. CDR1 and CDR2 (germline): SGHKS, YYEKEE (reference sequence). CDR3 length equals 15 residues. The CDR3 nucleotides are TGTGCCAGCAGCTTGGGGCAGGGGGCAAATTATGGCTACACCTTC. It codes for CASSLGQGANYGYTF.

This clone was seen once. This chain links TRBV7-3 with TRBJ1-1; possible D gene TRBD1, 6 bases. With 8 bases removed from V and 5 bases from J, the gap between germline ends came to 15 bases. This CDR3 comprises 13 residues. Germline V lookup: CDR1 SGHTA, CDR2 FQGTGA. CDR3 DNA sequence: TGTGCCAGCGCGGGGGGGCCGCGGACTGAAGCTTTCTTT. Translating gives CASAGGPRTEAFF.

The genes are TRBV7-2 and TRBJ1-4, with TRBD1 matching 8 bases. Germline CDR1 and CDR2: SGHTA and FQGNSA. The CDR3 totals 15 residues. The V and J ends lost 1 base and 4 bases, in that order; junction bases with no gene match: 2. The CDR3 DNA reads TGTGCCAGCAGCTTAGAGGGACAGGATAATGAAAAACTGTTTTTT. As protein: CASSLEGQDNEKLFF.

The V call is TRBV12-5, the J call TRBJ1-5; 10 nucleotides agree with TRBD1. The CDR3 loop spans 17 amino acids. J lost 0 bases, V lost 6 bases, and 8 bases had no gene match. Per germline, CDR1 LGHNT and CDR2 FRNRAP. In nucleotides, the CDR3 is TGTGCTAGTGGCCCCGGGACAGGGGTGTATAGCAATCAGCCCCAGCATTTT. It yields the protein CASGPGTGVYSNQPQHF.

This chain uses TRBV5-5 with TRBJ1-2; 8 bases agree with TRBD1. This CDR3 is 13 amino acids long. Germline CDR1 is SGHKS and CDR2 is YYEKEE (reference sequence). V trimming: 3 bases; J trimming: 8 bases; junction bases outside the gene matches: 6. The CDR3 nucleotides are TGTGCCAGCAGCTCTGGACAGGGTGACGGCTACACCTTC. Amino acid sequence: CASSSGQGDGYTF.

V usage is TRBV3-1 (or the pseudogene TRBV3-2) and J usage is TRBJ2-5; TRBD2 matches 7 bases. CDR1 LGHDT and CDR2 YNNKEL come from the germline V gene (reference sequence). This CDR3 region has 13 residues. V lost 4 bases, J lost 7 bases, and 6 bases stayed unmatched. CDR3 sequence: CASSLSGSGTQYF. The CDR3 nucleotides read TGTGCCAGCAGCCTTAGCGGGTCGGGGACCCAGTACTTC.

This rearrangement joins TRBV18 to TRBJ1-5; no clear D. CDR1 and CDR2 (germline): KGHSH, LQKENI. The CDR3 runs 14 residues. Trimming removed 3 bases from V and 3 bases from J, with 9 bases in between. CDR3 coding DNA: TGTGCCAGCTCACCGCGGGCCGTCAATCAGCCCCAGCATTTT. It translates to CASSPRAVNQPQHF.

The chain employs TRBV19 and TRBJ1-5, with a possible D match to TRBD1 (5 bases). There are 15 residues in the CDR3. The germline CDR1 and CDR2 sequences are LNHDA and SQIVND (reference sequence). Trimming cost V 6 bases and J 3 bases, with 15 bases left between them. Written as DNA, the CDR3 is TGTGCCAGTAGGAGCGGGGGAGGTGCCAATCAGCCCCAGCATTTT. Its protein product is CASRSGGGANQPQHF. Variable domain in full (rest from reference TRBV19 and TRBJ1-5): DGGITQSPKYLFRKEGQNVTLSCEQNLNHDAMYWYRQDPGQGLRLIYYSQIVNDFQKGDIAEGYSVSREKKESFPLTVTSAQKNPTAFYLCASRSGGGANQPQHFGDGTRLSIL.

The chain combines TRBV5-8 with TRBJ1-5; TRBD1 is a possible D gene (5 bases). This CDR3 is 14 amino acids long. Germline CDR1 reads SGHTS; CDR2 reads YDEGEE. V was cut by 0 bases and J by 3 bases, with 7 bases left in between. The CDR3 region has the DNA TGTGCCAGCAGCTTGGGACAGTACAATCAGCCCCAGCATTTT. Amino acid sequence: CASSLGQYNQPQHF. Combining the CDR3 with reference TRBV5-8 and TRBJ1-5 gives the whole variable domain EAGVTQSPTHLIKTRGQQATLRCSPISGHTSVYWYQQALGLGLQFLLWYDEGEERNRGNFPPRFSGRQFPNYSSELNVNALELEDSALYLCASSLGQYNQPQHFGDGTRLSIL.

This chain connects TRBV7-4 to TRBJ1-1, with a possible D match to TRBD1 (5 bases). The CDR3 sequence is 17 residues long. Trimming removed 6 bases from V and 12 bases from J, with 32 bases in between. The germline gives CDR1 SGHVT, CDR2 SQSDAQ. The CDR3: CASSWGRVGTEAFPPFF. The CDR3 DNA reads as TGTGCCAGCAGTTGGGGGAGGGTTGGCACTGAAGCTTTCCCCCCTTTCTTT.